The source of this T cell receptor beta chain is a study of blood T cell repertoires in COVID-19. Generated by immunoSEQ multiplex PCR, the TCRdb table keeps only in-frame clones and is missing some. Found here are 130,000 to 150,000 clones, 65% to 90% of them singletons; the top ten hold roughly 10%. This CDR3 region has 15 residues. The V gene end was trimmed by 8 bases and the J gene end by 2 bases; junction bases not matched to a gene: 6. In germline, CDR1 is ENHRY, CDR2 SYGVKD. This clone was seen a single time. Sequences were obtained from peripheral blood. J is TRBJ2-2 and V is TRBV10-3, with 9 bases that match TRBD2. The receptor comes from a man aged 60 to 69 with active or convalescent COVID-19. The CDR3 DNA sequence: TGTGCCATCGGGAGTAGCGGGGGAAACACCGGGGAGCTGTTTTTT. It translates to CAIGSSGGNTGELFF.